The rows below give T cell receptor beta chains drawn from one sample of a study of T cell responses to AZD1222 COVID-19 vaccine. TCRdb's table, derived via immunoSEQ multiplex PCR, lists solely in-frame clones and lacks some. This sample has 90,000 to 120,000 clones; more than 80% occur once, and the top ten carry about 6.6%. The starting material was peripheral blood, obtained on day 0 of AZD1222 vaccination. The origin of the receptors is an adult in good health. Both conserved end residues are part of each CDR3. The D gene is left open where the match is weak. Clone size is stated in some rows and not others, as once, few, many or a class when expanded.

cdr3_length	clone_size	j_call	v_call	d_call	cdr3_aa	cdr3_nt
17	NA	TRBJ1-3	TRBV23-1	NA	CASSQSFTGQGGNTIYF	TGCGCCAGCAGTCAATCTTTTACAGGGCAAGGGGGAAACACCATATATTTT
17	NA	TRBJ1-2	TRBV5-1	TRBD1	CASTNLPPGQGDRGYTF	TGCGCCAGCACCAACCTGCCCCCGGGACAGGGGGATCGAGGCTACACCTTC
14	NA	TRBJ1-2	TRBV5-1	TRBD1	CASSLGQGAYGYTF	TGCGCCAGCAGCTTGGGGCAGGGGGCCTATGGCTACACCTTC
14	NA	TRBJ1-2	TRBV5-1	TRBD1	CASSPGQGSYGYTF	TGCGCCAGCAGCCCGGGACAGGGAAGCTATGGCTACACCTTC
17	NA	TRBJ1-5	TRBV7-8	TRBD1	CASSLKMGTGRNQPQHF	TGTGCCAGCAGCCTGAAGATGGGGACAGGGCGCAATCAGCCCCAGCATTTT
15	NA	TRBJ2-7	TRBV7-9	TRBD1	CASSPSGTGEGEQYF	TGTGCCAGCAGCCCCTCCGGGACAGGGGAGGGCGAGCAGTACTTC
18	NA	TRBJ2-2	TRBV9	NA	CASSVEEGDSYRSGELFF	TGTGCCAGCAGCGTAGAAGAGGGAGACAGTTATAGGTCCGGGGAGCTGTTTTTT
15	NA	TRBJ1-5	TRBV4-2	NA	CASSQGYEGNQPQHF	TGTGCCAGCAGCCAGGGTTACGAGGGCAATCAGCCCCAGCATTTT
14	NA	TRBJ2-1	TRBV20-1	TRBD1	CSASRDRAYNEQFF	TGCAGTGCTAGTCGGGACAGGGCCTACAATGAGCAGTTCTTC
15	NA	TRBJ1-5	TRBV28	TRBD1	CASSYQTGGFQPQHF	TGTGCCAGCAGCTATCAGACAGGGGGCTTTCAGCCCCAGCATTTT
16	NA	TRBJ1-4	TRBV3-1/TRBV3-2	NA	CASSRDLGATNEKLFF	TGTGCCAGCAGCCGTGACTTGGGGGCAACTAATGAAAAACTGTTTTTT
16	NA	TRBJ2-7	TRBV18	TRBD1	CASSPQGARSSYEQYF	TGTGCCAGCTCACCTCAGGGGGCGAGAAGCTCCTACGAGCAGTACTTC
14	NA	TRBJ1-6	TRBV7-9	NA	CASSSVTGASPLHF	TGTGCCAGCAGCTCGGTGACAGGAGCTTCACCCCTCCACTTT
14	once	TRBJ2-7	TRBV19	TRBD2	CASRRFAGEEEQYF	TGTGCCAGTAGGAGGTTTGCGGGAGAGGAAGAGCAGTACTTC
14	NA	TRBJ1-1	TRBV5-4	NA	CAYRPGTMNTEAFF	TGTGCCTACCGTCCGGGGACCATGAACACTGAAGCTTTCTTT
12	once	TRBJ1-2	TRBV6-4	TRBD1	CASSGQGTGYTF	TGTGCCAGCAGTGGACAGGGGACCGGCTACACCTTC
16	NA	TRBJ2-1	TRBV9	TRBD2	CASSGPALAGGGEQFF	TGTGCCAGCAGCGGACCGGCGCTAGCGGGAGGAGGTGAGCAGTTCTTC
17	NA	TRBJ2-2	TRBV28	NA	CASSYPPGTPNTGELFF	TGTGCCAGCAGTTACCCCCCGGGGACACCGAACACCGGGGAGCTGTTTTTT
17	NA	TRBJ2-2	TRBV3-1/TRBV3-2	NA	CASSQAALRLNTGELFF	TGTGCCAGCAGCCAAGCCGCCCTGCGGTTGAACACCGGGGAGCTGTTTTTT
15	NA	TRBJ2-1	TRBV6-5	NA	CASRAWEGGYNEQFF	TGTGCCAGCAGGGCGTGGGAGGGGGGTTACAATGAGCAGTTCTTC
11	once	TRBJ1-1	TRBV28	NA	CASRRDTEAFF	TGTGCCAGCAGGCGGGACACTGAAGCTTTCTTT
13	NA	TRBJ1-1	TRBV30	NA	CAWAGGGPTEAFF	TGTGCCTGGGCTGGAGGGGGTCCCACTGAAGCTTTCTTT
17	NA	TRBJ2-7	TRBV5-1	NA	CASSLSGSGNYFDEQYF	TGCGCCAGCAGCTTGTCAGGCTCCGGGAATTACTTCGACGAGCAGTACTTC
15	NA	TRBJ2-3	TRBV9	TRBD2	CASSASGTYTDTQYF	TGTGCCAGCAGCGCTAGCGGGACCTACACAGATACGCAGTATTTT
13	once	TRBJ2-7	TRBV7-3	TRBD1	CANHRGRGYEQYF	TGTGCCAACCACAGGGGGCGCGGCTACGAGCAGTACTTC
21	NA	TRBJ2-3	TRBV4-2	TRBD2	CASSPNRPGLAGVTSTDTQYF	TGTGCCAGCAGCCCCAACCGACCAGGACTAGCGGGGGTAACTAGCACAGATACGCAGTATTTT
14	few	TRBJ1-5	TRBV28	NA	CASTTSGGSQPQHF	TGTGCCAGCACCACTTCGGGGGGGTCTCAGCCCCAGCATTTT